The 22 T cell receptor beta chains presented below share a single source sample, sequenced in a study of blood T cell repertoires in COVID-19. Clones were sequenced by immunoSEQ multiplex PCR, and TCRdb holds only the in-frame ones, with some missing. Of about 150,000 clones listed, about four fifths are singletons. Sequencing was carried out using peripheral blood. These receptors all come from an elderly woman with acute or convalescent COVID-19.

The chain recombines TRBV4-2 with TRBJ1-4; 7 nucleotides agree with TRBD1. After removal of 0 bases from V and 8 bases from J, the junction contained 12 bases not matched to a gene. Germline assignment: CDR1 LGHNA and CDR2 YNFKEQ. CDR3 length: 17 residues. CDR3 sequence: CASSQDWEAAGGEKLFF. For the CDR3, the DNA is TGTGCCAGCAGCCAAGATTGGGAGGCGGCAGGGGGGGAAAAACTGTTTTTT.

In DNA, the CDR3 is TGTGCCAGCAGCTTGGTCGGGACACAGTCCTACGAGCAGTACTTC. Amino acids: CASSLVGTQSYEQYF. The chain carries TRBV5-5 and TRBJ2-7; tentatively, D is TRBD1 (6 bases). The CDR3 is made up of 15 amino acids. Germline-derived CDR1 and CDR2 are SGHKS and YYEKEE (reference sequence). The germline V and J ends were trimmed by 0 bases and 1 base, with 11 bases remaining between them.

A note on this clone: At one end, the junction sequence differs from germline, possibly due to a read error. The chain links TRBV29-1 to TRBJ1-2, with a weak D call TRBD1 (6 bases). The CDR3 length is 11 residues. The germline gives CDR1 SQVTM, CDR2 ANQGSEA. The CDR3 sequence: CSALGQSGYSF. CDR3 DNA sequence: TGCAGCGCCCTTGGACAGAGTGGCTACTCCTTC.

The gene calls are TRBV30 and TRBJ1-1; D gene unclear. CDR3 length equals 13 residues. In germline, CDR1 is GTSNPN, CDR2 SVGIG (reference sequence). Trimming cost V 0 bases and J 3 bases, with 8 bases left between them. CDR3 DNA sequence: TGTGCCTGGAGTGTACAGATGGACACTGAAGCTTTCTTT. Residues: CAWSVQMDTEAFF.

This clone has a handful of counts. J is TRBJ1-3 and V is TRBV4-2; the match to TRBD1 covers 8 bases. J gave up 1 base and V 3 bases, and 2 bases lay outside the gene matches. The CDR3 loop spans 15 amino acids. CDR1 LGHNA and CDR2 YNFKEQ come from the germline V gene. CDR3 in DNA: TGTGCCAGCAGCCAGGACAGGGTTTCTGGAAACACCATATATTTT. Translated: CASSQDRVSGNTIYF.

CDR3 residues: CATSRRQFAEAFF. The DNA of the CDR3 is TGTGCCACCAGCAGACGACAGTTTGCTGAAGCTTTCTTT. The chain combines TRBV15 with TRBJ1-1; a weak D match, TRBD1 (5 bases). Trimming pared 2 bases from V and 6 bases from J, leaving 10 bases between. Germline CDR1 LNHNV, CDR2 YYDKDF (reference sequence). This CDR3 has 13 residues. Looking up the rest from reference TRBV15 and TRBJ1-1 gives the full variable domain: DAMVIQNPRYQVTQFGKPVTLSCSQTLNHNVMYWYQQKSSQAPKLLFHYYDKDFNNEADTPDNFQSRRPNTSFCFLDIRSPGLGDTAMYLCATSRRQFAEAFFGQGTRLTVV.

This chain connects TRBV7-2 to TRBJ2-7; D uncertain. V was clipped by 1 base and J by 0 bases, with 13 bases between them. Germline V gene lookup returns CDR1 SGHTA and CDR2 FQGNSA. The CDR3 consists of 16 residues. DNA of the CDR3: TGTGCCAGCAGCTTAGAGCCCCTAAGGAGCTCCTACGAGCAGTACTTC. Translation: CASSLEPLRSSYEQYF.

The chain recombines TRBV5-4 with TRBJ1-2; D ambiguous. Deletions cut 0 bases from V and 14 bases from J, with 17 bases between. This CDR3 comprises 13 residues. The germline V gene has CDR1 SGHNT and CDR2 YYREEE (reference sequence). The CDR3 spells CASSLGEARPGTF. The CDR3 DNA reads TGTGCCAGCAGCTTGGGAGAGGCGAGACCGGGGACCTTC.

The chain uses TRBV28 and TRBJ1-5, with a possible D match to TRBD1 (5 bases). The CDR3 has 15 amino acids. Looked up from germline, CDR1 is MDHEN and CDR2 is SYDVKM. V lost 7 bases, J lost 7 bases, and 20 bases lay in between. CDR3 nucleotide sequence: TGTGCCAGCAAAACCTCTCCGGGGGTTCGACAGCCCCAGCATTTT. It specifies CASKTSPGVRQPQHF. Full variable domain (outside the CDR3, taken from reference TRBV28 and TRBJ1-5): DVKVTQSSRYLVKRTGEKVFLECVQDMDHENMFWYRQDPGLGLRLIYFSYDVKMKEKGDIPEGYSVSREKKERFSLILESASTNQTSMYLCASKTSPGVRQPQHFGDGTRLSIL.

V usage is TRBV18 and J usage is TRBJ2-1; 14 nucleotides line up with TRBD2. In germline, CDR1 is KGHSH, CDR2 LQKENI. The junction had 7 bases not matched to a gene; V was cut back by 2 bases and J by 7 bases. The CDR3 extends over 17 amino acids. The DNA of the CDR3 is TGTGCCAGCTCACCATCGACTAGCGGGAGGGCCTGGAATGAGCAGTTCTTC. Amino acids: CASSPSTSGRAWNEQFF.

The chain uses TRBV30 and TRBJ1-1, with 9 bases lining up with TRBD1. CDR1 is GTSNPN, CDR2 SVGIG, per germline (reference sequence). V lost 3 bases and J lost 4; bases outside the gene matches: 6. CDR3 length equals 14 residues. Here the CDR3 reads CAWRTGGKSTEAFF. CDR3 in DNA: TGTGCCTGGAGGACAGGGGGTAAGAGCACTGAAGCTTTCTTT.

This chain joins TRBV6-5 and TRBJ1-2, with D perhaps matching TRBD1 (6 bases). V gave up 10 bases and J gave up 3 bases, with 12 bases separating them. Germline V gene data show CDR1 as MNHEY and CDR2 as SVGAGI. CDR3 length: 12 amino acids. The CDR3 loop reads CATSDRYYGYTF. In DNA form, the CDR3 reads TGTGCCACTTCGGACAGATACTATGGCTACACCTTC.

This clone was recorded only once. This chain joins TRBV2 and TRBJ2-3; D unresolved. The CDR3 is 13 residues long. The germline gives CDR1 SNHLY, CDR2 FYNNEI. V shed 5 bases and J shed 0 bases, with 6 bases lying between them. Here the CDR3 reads CASSLSSTDTQYF. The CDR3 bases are TGTGCCAGCAGTTTATCTAGCACAGATACGCAGTATTTT.

DNA of the CDR3: TGTGCCAGCAGCTTGGAGCGGCCAGGGGGCGGTGGCTACACCTTC. Protein sequence: CASSLERPGGGGYTF. This chain links TRBV7-8 with TRBJ1-2; 8 positions match TRBD1. This CDR3 has 15 amino acids. Germline V gene data show CDR1 as SGHVS and CDR2 as FQNEAQ. J gave up 7 bases and V 3 bases, and 10 bases lay outside the gene matches.

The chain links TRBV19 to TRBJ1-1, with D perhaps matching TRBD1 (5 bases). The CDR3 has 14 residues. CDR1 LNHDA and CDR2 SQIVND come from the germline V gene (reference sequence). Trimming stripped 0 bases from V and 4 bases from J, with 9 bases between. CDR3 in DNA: TGTGCCAGTAGTATAGAGGAAGGGGCCACTGAAGCTTTCTTT. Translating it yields CASSIEEGATEAFF. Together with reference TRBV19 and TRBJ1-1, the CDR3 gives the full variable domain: DGGITQSPKYLFRKEGQNVTLSCEQNLNHDAMYWYRQDPGQGLRLIYYSQIVNDFQKGDIAEGYSVSREKKESFPLTVTSAQKNPTAFYLCASSIEEGATEAFFGQGTRLTVV.

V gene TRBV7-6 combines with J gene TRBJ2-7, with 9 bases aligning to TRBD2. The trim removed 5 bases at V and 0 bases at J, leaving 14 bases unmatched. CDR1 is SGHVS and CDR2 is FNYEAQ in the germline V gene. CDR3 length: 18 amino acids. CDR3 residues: CASSVFLGSGGSSYEQYF. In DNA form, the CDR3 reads TGTGCCAGCAGCGTCTTCCTGGGTAGCGGGGGAAGCTCCTACGAGCAGTACTTC.

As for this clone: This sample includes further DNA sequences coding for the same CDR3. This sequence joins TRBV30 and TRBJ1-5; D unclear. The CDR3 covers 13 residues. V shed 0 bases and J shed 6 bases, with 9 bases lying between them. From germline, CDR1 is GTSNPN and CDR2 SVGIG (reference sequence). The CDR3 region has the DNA TGTGCCTGGAGTGTACGGGGATCTCAGCCCCAGCATTTT. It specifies CAWSVRGSQPQHF.

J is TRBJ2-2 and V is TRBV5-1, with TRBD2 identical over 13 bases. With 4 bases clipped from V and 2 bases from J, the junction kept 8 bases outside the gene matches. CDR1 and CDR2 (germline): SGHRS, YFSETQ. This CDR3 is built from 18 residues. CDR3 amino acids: CASSLIPGLAGNTGELFF. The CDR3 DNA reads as TGCGCCAGCAGCCTAATTCCGGGACTAGCGGGAAACACCGGGGAGCTGTTTTTT. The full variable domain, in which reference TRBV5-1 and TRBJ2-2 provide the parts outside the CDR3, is KAGVTQTPRYLIKTRGQQVTLSCSPISGHRSVSWYQQTPGQGLQFLFEYFSETQRNKGNFPGRFSGRQFSNSRSEMNVSTLELGDSALYLCASSLIPGLAGNTGELFFGEGSRLTVL.

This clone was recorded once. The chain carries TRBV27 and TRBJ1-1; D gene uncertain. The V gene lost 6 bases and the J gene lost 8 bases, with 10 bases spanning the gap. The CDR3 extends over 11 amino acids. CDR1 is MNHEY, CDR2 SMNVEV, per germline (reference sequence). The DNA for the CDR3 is TGTGCCAGCAGCTCTCCCCCGGAAGCTTTCTTT. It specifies CASSSPPEAFF.

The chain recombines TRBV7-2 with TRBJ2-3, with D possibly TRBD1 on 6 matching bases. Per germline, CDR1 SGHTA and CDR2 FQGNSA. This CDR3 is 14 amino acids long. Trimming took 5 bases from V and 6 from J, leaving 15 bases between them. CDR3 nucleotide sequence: TGTGCCAGCAGCGCTGACTCAGGGGCGGATACGCAGTATTTT. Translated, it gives CASSADSGADTQYF.

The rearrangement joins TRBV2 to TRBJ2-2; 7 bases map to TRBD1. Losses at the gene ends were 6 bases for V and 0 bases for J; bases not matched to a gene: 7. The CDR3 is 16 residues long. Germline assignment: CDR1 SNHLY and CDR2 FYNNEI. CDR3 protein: CASSEQGPANTGELFF. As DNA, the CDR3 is TGTGCCAGCAGCGAACAGGGGCCAGCGAACACCGGGGAGCTGTTTTTT. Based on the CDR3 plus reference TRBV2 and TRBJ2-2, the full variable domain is EPEVTQTPSHQVTQMGQEVILRCVPISNHLYFYWYRQILGQKVEFLVSFYNNEISEKSEIFDDQFSVERPDGSNFTLKIRSTKLEDSAMYFCASSEQGPANTGELFFGEGSRLTVL.

The CDR3: CSASRSGRRTDTQYF. Here the CDR3 DNA reads TGCAGTGCTAGTCGGTCAGGCCGGCGCACAGATACGCAGTATTTT. The chain has TRBV20-1 and TRBJ2-3, with D unclear. The CDR3 is 15 residues long. The V end was cut by 3 bases, the J end by 1 base, with 14 bases between. Germline assignment: CDR1 DFQATT and CDR2 SNEGSKA (reference sequence).